This paragraph covers one T cell receptor beta chain sequence. The entry originates in a study of blood T cell repertoires in COVID-19. Overall study context: The origin of the acute and convalescent COVID-19 samples was the United States, Italy and Spain.

CDR1 is MGHRA, CDR2 YSYEKL, per germline. CDR3 length: 17 amino acids. V lost 1 base and J lost 0, with 14 bases in between. Assay used: immunoSEQ multiplex PCR; TCRdb lists only in-frame clones, some missing. The sample holds around 400,000 clones, 70% to 90% seen once. Seattle participants joined during active infection and were tracked over time. V is TRBV4-1 and J is TRBJ2-3; D is perhaps TRBD2 (5 bases). The material sequenced was peripheral blood. The clonotype originates from a woman aged 30 to 39 with COVID-19, enrolled during active disease. This CDR3 is CASSQVSRGPSTDTQYF. The DNA for the CDR3 is TGCGCCAGCAGCCAAGTTTCCCGAGGGCCAAGCACAGATACGCAGTATTTT.